Sequencing of this T cell receptor (beta chain) was carried out in a study of blood T cell repertoires in COVID-19. Deletions cut 4 bases from V and 6 bases from J, with 14 bases between. CDR3 length equals 14 residues. Germline CDR1 is SGHNT and CDR2 is YENEEA. TCRdb keeps only in-frame clones here, not all; method: immunoSEQ multiplex PCR. The sample gives around 160,000 clones, 85% to 95% of which show up once; about 2% is in the top ten. This receptor was taken from a woman aged 55 to 70 with COVID-19, enrolled during active disease. The material sequenced was peripheral blood. This sequence joins TRBV11-3 and TRBJ2-3, with D possibly TRBD2 on 5 matching bases. CDR3: CASSSGNSGDTQYF. As DNA, the CDR3 is TGTGCCAGCAGCTCGGGGAACTCGGGGGATACGCAGTATTTT.